These 5 T cell receptor beta chains were all obtained from the same sample, sequenced in a study of blood T cell repertoires in COVID-19. This table comes from immunoSEQ multiplex PCR, and its TCRdb copy is limited to in-frame clones, with some not included. This sample has 120,000 or so clones, with about 79% found just once. What was sequenced was peripheral blood. These receptors originate from a man aged 40-55 years with active or convalescent COVID-19.

The chain links TRBV5-1 to TRBJ2-7; maybe TRBD1 (6 bases). Per the germline V gene, CDR1 is SGHRS and CDR2 is YFSETQ. This CDR3 has 14 residues. V shed 5 bases and J shed 6 bases, with 18 bases lying between them. CDR3 coding DNA: TGCGCCAGCAGGTTTGGGGGCCAGGTTAGCGAGCAGTACTTC. Translating gives CASRFGGQVSEQYF. Using reference TRBV5-1 and TRBJ2-7 for the parts outside the CDR3, the full variable domain is KAGVTQTPRYLIKTRGQQVTLSCSPISGHRSVSWYQQTPGQGLQFLFEYFSETQRNKGNFPGRFSGRQFSNSRSEMNVSTLELGDSALYLCASRFGGQVSEQYFGPGTRLTVT.

The rearrangement uses TRBV6-4 and TRBJ2-3; possible D gene TRBD2, 6 bases. This CDR3 is 14 amino acids long. Trimming pared 6 bases from V and 2 bases from J, leaving 12 bases between. Germline lookup yields CDR1 MRHNA and CDR2 SNTAGT. The chain's CDR3 is CASSFAGPTDTQYF. As DNA, the CDR3 is TGTGCCAGCAGCTTCGCGGGACCCACAGATACGCAGTATTTT.

V is TRBV5-1 and J is TRBJ1-6, with D possibly TRBD1 on 6 matching bases. Germline CDR1 SGHRS, CDR2 YFSETQ. CDR3 size: 15 residues. V was pared by 3 bases and J by 5 bases, with 12 bases between. For the CDR3, the DNA is TGCGCCAGCAGCTCCAATACAGGGAATAATTCACCCCTCCACTTT. It is translated as CASSSNTGNNSPLHF.

The V call is TRBV24-1, the J call TRBJ2-1; TRBD1 agrees at 9 bases. Trimming took 1 base from V and 8 from J; bases not matched to a gene: 8. Germline V lookup: CDR1 KGHDR, CDR2 SFDVKD. This CDR3 is built from 16 residues. The CDR3 spells CATSDFTGTGLYEQFF. CDR3 nucleotide sequence: TGTGCCACCAGTGATTTCACCGGGACAGGGCTCTATGAGCAGTTCTTC.

This chain uses TRBV19 with TRBJ2-3; D is perhaps TRBD2 (6 bases). Germline V gives CDR1 LNHDA, CDR2 SQIVND (reference sequence). Between the trimmed V and J ends, which lost 5 bases and 0 bases, there was a span of 12 bases. This CDR3 is 15 amino acids long. CDR3 amino acids: CASSSRTTSTDTQYF. For the CDR3, the DNA is TGTGCCAGTAGTTCACGGACTACTAGCACAGATACGCAGTATTTT. Combining the CDR3 with reference TRBV19 and TRBJ2-3 gives the whole variable domain DGGITQSPKYLFRKEGQNVTLSCEQNLNHDAMYWYRQDPGQGLRLIYYSQIVNDFQKGDIAEGYSVSREKKESFPLTVTSAQKNPTAFYLCASSSRTTSTDTQYFGPGTRLTVL.